This record concerns one TCR beta chain sequence. It has no known antigen specificity. No base quality information exists; no much larger clone differs at one position. The data are from a study of OX40 agonist ivuxolimab in advanced cancers. Background on the whole study: Ivuxolimab, which targeted the costimulatory receptor OX40 (CD134), was an agonistic, fully human IgG2 monoclonal antibody. Intravenous ivuxolimab was administered to patients every 2 weeks at six dose levels: 0.01, 0.1, 0.3, 1.5, 3 and 10 mg/kg. Of the roughly 52 dose-escalation patients, hepatocellular carcinoma was present in about 20, melanoma in around 15, renal cell carcinoma in 9 and head and neck cancer in 9. In the dose-escalation cohort, 82.7% of patients were male, and the mean age was around 60 years, with a range of 23 to 79. Patients were allowed to have had prior anti-PD-1, anti-PD-L1 or anti-CTLA-4 therapy, and roughly 40% of the dose-escalation patients had previously received checkpoint inhibitors. Three dose-escalation patients achieved partial responses, one with hepatocellular carcinoma and two with cutaneous melanoma. Peripheral TCRbeta sequencing aimed to test whether ivuxolimab altered TCR sequence diversity and caused clonal T-cell expansion. The paper covers the monotherapy dose-escalation part of the phase I ivuxolimab trial, which included N of about 50 patients. General findings and caveats noted by the study authors: Clonal expansion of both CD4+ and CD8+ blood T cells was observed from baseline to week 6 at doses 0.1 to 3.0 mg/kg. The antigen specificity of the clonally expanded peripheral T cells was not determined. Low levels of normalized T-cell clonal expansion were also seen in some patients who did not respond. Partial responders in the 0.1-3.0 mg/kg groups had among the lowest normalized peripheral clonal expansion, especially among CD8+ T cells. After ivuxolimab, CD8+ T cells had more expanded clones than CD4+ T cells on average.

Patients with a history of autoimmune disease or receiving systemic immunosuppression were excluded from the trial. Peripheral blood for TCR sequencing was collected from all dose cohorts at baseline, on cycle 4 day 1, and on cycle 7 day 1. Samples were obtained from an open-label, multicenter, first-in-human phase I dose-escalation trial of ivuxolimab. Adults with locally advanced or metastatic melanoma, renal cell, hepatocellular, or head and neck squamous cell carcinoma were enrolled in the trial. Before TCR sequencing, CD4+ T cells and CD8+ T cells were sorted from peripheral blood as separate populations. There are 14 amino acids in the CDR3, from cysteine to phenylalanine inclusive. Of all the DNA, just the CDR3 is kept, 42 bases in frame from base 1. V is cut by 6 bases and J by 0 bases, and the space between the germline ends is 13 bases. The germline V gene sets CDR1 to SQVTM and CDR2 to ANQGSEA.

For sequencing of the TCRbeta CDR3 region, genomic DNA was extracted from the sorted cells. TCRbeta CDR3 regions were sequenced using the immunoSEQ Assay. TCRdb provides this immuneACCESS table in a form limited to in-frame rearrangements. Some clones are lacking; in checked studies, under half of them reflect an unresolved V gene, and why the rest are absent is not known. The sample profile shows 70,000 or so clones; more than 75% of them were found once. The ten largest account for approximately 6.1% of the sample. Sequencing used CD4+ or CD8+ T cells sorted from blood, obtained in a trial of the OX40 agonist ivuxolimab. This clonotype was sampled from an adult with an advanced solid tumor such as melanoma, head and neck, liver or kidney cancer. The receptor chain draws on TRBV29-1 and TRBJ2-3; a confident D gene designation cannot be given. The DNA is as follows: TGCAGCGTCCCCGGAGTGGCGAGCACAGATACGCAGTATTTT. Translated, it gives CSVPGVASTDTQYF.